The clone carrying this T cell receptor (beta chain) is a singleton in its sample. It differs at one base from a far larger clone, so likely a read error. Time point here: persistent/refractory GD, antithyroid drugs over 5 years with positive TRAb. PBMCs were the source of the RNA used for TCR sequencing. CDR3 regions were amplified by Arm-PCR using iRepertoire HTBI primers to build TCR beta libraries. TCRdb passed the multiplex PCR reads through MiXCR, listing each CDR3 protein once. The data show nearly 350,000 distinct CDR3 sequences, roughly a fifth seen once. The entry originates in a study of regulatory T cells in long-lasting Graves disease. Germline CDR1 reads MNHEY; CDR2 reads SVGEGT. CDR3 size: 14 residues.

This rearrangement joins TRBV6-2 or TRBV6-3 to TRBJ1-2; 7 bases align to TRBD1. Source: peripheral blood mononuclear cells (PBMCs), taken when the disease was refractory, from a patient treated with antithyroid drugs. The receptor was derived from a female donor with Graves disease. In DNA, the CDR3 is TGTGCCAGCAGTGACCCAGGGGGGAACTATGGCTGCACCTTC. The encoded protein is CASSDPGGNYGCTF.